Listed here are 5 T cell receptor beta chains from one sample, sequenced in a study of blood T cells in healthy people across ages. A second 7 to 11 cycle PCR used barcoded and J-beta primers. TCRdb fed the 5' RACE reads into MiXCR, producing one record per CDR3 protein. The top ten clones hold approximately 7.9% of a sample with some 1.4 million distinct CDR3 sequences, around 39% of them seen once. The sequencing input was blood. The receptors shown here come from a woman under 30 in good health.

The J gene is TRBJ2-4, the V gene TRBV20-1; TRBD1 matches at 8 bases. The DNA end is more similar to TRBJ2-7, so the J call may be wrong. Per germline, CDR1 DFQATT and CDR2 SNEGSKA (reference sequence). CDR3 size: 13 residues. CDR3: CGPDRQGTTEQYF. In DNA, the CDR3 is TGCGGTCCCGATCGACAGGGGACAACCGAGCAGTACTTC.

V and J are TRBV11-2 and TRBJ2-1, with 11 bases lining up with TRBD2. Trimming at V came to 0 bases and at J to 8 bases, leaving 12 bases not matched to a gene. The CDR3 consists of 18 residues. CDR1 is SGHAT, CDR2 FQNNGV, per germline. For the CDR3, the DNA is TGTGCCAGCAGCTTAGAGGCGCGGCTAGCGGGAGGATTGGATGAGCAGTTCTTC. Protein product: CASSLEARLAGGLDEQFF.

The V call is TRBV20-1, the J call TRBJ2-3; TRBD2 matches at 9 bases. The J segment lost 6 bases and the V segment lost 4 bases, leaving 11 bases of the junction unmatched. The CDR3 length is 15 residues. Germline values: CDR1 DFQATT, CDR2 SNEGSKA (reference sequence). The CDR3 protein is CSANKPGLAGDTQYF. DNA for the CDR3: TGCAGTGCTAACAAACCGGGACTAGCAGGGGATACGCAGTATTTT.

This clonotype was seen only a few times. The chain is built from TRBV29-1 and TRBJ2-1; 8 positions agree with TRBD2. The germline gives CDR1 SQVTM, CDR2 ANQGSEA. J was trimmed by 8 bases and V by 7 bases; bases with no gene match: 16. This CDR3 region has 15 residues. CDR3 sequence: CSAMGGRSPRDEQFF. The DNA for the CDR3 is TGCAGCGCCATGGGCGGGAGGTCCCCTCGGGATGAGCAGTTCTTC.

The chain has TRBV28 and TRBJ1-5; unclear D gene. The germline V gene encodes CDR1 MDHEN and CDR2 SYDVKM. Between the trimmed V and J ends, which lost 5 bases and 6 bases, there was a span of 11 bases. CDR3 length: 13 residues. The CDR3 loop reads CASSVTGSQPQHF. The CDR3 DNA follows: TGTGCCAGCAGTGTAACCGGGAGTCAGCCCCAGCATTTT.